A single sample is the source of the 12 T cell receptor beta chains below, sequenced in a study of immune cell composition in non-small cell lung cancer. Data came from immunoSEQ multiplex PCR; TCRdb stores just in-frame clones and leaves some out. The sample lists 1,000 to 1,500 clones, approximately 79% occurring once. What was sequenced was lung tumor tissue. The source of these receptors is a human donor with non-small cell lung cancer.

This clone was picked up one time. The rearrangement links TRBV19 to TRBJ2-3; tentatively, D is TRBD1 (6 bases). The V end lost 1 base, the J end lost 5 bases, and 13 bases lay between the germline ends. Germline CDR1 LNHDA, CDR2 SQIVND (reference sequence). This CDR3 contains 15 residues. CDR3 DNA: TGTGCCAGTAGTATAGGCTCAGGGGCGGGAGATACGCAGTATTTT. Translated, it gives CASSIGSGAGDTQYF.

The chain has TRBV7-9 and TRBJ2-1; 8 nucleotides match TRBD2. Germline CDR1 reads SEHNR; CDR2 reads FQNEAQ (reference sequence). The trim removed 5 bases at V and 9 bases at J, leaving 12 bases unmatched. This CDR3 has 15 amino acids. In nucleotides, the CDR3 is TGTGCCAGCAGCGCCCCGGGACTAGGAGGGGGTGAGCAGTTCTTC. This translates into CASSAPGLGGGEQFF.

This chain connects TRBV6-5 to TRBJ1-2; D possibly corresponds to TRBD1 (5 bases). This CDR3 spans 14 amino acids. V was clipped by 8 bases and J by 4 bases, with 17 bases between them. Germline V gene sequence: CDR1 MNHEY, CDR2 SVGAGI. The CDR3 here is CASWGGDRVYGYTF. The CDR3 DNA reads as TGTGCCAGCTGGGGCGGCGATAGGGTCTATGGCTACACCTTC.

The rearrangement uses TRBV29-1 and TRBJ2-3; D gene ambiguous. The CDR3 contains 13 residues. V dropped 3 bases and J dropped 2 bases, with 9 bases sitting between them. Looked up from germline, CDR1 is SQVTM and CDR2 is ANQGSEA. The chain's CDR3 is CSVEYQFTDTQYF. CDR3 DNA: TGCAGCGTTGAGTACCAGTTCACAGATACGCAGTATTTT.

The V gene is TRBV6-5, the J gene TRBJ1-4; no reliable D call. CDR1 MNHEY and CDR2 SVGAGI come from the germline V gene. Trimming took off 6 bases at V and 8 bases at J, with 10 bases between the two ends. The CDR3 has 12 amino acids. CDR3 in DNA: TGTGCCAGCAGAAAGGGCGGGGAAAAACTGTTTTTT. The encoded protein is CASRKGGEKLFF.

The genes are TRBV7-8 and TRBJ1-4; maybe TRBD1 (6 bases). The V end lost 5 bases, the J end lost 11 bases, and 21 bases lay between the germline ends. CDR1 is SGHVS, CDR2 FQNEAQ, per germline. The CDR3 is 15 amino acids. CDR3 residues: CASSAGDRTSWKLFF. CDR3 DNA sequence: TGTGCCAGCAGCGCAGGAGACAGGACCTCATGGAAACTGTTTTTT.

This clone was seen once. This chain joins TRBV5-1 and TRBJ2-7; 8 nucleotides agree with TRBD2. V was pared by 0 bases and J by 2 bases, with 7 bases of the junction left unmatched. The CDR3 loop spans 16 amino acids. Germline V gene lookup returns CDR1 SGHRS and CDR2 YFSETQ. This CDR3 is CASSLGGTSGTYEQYF. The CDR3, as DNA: TGCGCCAGCAGCTTGGGTGGAACTAGCGGTACCTACGAGCAGTACTTC.

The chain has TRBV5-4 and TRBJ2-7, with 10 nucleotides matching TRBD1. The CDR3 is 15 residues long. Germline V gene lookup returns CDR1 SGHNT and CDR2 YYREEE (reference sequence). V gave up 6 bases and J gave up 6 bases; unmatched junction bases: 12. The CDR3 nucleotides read TGTGCCAGCACCGACAGGGGGCGCCGGGTGGTCGAGCAGTACTTC. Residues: CASTDRGRRVVEQYF.

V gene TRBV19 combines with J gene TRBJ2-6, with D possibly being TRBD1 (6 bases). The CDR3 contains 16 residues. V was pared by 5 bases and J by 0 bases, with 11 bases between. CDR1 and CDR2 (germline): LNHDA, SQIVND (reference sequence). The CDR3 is CASSPTGSSGANVLTF. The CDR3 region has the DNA TGTGCCAGTAGTCCGACAGGTAGCTCTGGGGCCAACGTCCTGACTTTC.

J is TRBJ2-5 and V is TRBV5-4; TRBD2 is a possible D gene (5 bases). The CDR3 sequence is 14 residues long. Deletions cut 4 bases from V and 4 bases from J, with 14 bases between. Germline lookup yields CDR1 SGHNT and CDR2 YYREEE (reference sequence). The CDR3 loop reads CASSKGERGETQYF. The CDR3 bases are TGTGCCAGCAGCAAGGGCGAACGGGGAGAGACCCAGTACTTC. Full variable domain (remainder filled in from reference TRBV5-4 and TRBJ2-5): ETGVTQSPTHLIKTRGQQVTLRCSSQSGHNTVSWYQQALGQGPQFIFQYYREEENGRGNFPPRFSGLQFPNYSSELNVNALELDDSALYLCASSKGERGETQYFGPGTRLLVL.

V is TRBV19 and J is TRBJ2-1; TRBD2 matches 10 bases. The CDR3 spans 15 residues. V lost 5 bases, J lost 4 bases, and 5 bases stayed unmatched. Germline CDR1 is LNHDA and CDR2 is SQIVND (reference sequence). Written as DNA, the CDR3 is TGTGCCAGTAGTGTAACTAGCGGGGAATACAATGAGCAGTTCTTC. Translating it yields CASSVTSGEYNEQFF.

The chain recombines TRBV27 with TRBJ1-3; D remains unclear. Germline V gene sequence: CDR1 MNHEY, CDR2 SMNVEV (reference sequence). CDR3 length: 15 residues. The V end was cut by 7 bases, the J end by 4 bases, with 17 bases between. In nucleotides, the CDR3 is TGTGCCAGCAAAGCCGACGGCGGAGTGGGAAACACCATATATTTT. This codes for CASKADGGVGNTIYF.